This paragraph covers one TCR beta chain sequence. What it recognizes is unknown. Trimming took 0 bases from V and 1 from J, leaving 7 bases between them. The CDR3 is 14 amino acids. Germline V gene sequence: CDR1 SGHRS, CDR2 YFSETQ. PCR employed 60 Vbeta and 13 Jbeta primers. Libraries were prepared by immunoSEQ multiplex PCR; TCRdb keeps only in-frame clonotypes and omits some of them. Here the sample spans over 95,000 clones, approximately 80% being singletons. This sample is drawn from a study of cytomegalovirus exposure and HLA in healthy donors. For the study at large: An early release of data contained about 85 million unique TCRs, which came from HLA-typed donors. Study-level findings and limits: Being productive about 90% or about 30% of the time was typical of most TCR beta V segments in an earlier analysis. Later genetic work tied a missense DCLRE1C variant to beta-chain V and J trimming. What was likely a sequencing artifact was a cluster of highly shared sequence variants.

The TCR originated in a middle-aged woman in good health and CMV-seropositive. Sequenced: PBMCs. V and J are TRBV5-1 and TRBJ1-1; D not certain. The CDR3 DNA reads as TGCGCCAGCAGCTTGGTACAGCAGAACACTGAAGCTTTCTTT. Translating it yields CASSLVQQNTEAFF.